One and the same sample provided the 17 T cell receptor beta chains below, sequenced in a study of cytomegalovirus exposure and HLA in healthy donors. Use of 60 Vbeta and 13 Jbeta primers characterized the PCR. Generated by immunoSEQ multiplex PCR, the TCRdb table keeps only in-frame clones and is missing some. The sample gives roughly 200,000 clones, 75% to 85% of which show up once; 1.5% is in the top ten. Sequenced input: PBMCs. These receptors were collected from a girl aged 10 to 17 in good health and CMV-seropositive.

The chain links TRBV9 to TRBJ2-7; D might be TRBD1 (7 bases). Germline values: CDR1 SGDLS, CDR2 YYNGEE. There are 16 residues in the CDR3. V shed 0 bases and J shed 6 bases, with 19 bases lying between them. The CDR3 region is CASSVDQGGHGGEQYF. CDR3 DNA: TGTGCCAGCAGCGTAGATCAAGGGGGCCACGGGGGCGAGCAGTACTTC.

The gene calls are TRBV5-1 and TRBJ2-2; tentative D call: TRBD2 (5 bases). Germline V CDR1 and CDR2: SGHRS, YFSETQ. This CDR3 spans 15 amino acids. V was clipped by 0 bases and J by 3 bases, with 9 bases between them. The DNA of the CDR3 is TGCGCCAGCAGCTTGGATTCCGGGGACACCGGGGAGCTGTTTTTT. It specifies CASSLDSGDTGELFF.

In DNA, the CDR3 is TGTGCCAGCTCACCGGACAGGGCCACTGAAGCTTTCTTT. Residues: CASSPDRATEAFF. The V and J genes are TRBV18 and TRBJ1-1, with 8 bases lining up with TRBD1. CDR3 length: 13 residues. V gave up 3 bases and J gave up 4 bases; unmatched junction bases: 1. CDR1 is KGHSH, CDR2 LQKENI, per germline. Full variable domain (remainder filled in from reference TRBV18 and TRBJ1-1): NAGVMQNPRHLVRRRGQEARLRCSPMKGHSHVYWYRQLPEEGLKFMVYLQKENIIDESGMPKERFSAEFPKEGPSILRIQQVVRGDSAAYFCASSPDRATEAFFGQGTRLTVV.

This clone was recorded once. The chain links TRBV6-5 to TRBJ1-2, with TRBD1 identical over 10 bases. The CDR3 has 16 residues. V trimming: 4 bases; J trimming: 8 bases; junction bases outside the gene matches: 13. The germline V gene has CDR1 MNHEY and CDR2 SVGAGI. The CDR3 is CASSWGDRGVVGGYTF. DNA for the CDR3: TGTGCCAGCAGTTGGGGGGACAGGGGAGTCGTGGGGGGCTACACCTTC.

This chain uses TRBV7-2 with TRBJ2-7; 7 bases align to TRBD1. Germline values: CDR1 SGHTA, CDR2 FQGNSA. There are 14 residues in the CDR3. Unmatched junction bases numbered 11, after V lost 7 bases and J lost 5 bases. In DNA form, the CDR3 reads TGTGCCAGCAAGTACAGGGGCTCCCACAACGAGCAGTACTTC. Translation: CASKYRGSHNEQYF.

V and J are TRBV6-1 and TRBJ1-2; D might be TRBD1 (5 bases). Germline CDR1 and CDR2: MNHNS and SASEGT. V was cut by 6 bases and J by 7 bases, with 15 bases left in between. The CDR3 loop spans 13 amino acids. CDR3 sequence: CASRGSRGSGYTF. The CDR3 DNA follows: TGTGCCAGCAGGGGTAGTCGGGGGAGTGGCTACACCTTC.

This chain joins TRBV15 and TRBJ1-1; 7 bases are shared with TRBD1. With 7 bases clipped from V and 3 bases from J, the junction kept 8 bases outside the gene matches. The germline V gene has CDR1 LNHNV and CDR2 YYDKDF (reference sequence). This CDR3 is built from 14 residues. The CDR3 coding sequence is TGTGCCACCACCCTAACAGGGGCCCACACTGAAGCTTTCTTT. This gives the protein CATTLTGAHTEAFF. Together with reference TRBV15 and TRBJ1-1, the CDR3 gives the full variable domain: DAMVIQNPRYQVTQFGKPVTLSCSQTLNHNVMYWYQQKSSQAPKLLFHYYDKDFNNEADTPDNFQSRRPNTSFCFLDIRSPGLGDTAMYLCATTLTGAHTEAFFGQGTRLTVV.

The chain couples TRBV4-1 to TRBJ2-6, with D possibly matching TRBD1 (6 bases). CDR1 is MGHRA and CDR2 is YSYEKL in the germline V gene. The germline V and J ends were trimmed by 1 base and 0 bases, with 13 bases remaining between them. This CDR3 has 18 amino acids. For the CDR3, the DNA is TGCGCCAGCAGCCAAGGGACAGACGACGTCTCTGGGGCCAACGTCCTGACTTTC. It translates to CASSQGTDDVSGANVLTF.

This rearrangement joins TRBV5-6 to TRBJ1-6, with D perhaps matching TRBD1 (5 bases). V was trimmed by 6 bases and J by 2 bases, leaving 24 bases between them. CDR1 and CDR2 (germline): SGHDT, YYEEEE. This CDR3 is 19 amino acids long. The CDR3: CASTLAGLLIKPYNSPLHF. In DNA form, the CDR3 reads TGTGCCAGCACCTTAGCGGGACTCCTAATTAAACCCTATAATTCACCCCTCCACTTT.

J is TRBJ1-1 and V is TRBV2, with TRBD1 matching over 9 bases. This CDR3 has 14 amino acids. Trimming cost V 6 bases and J 2 bases; bases outside gene matches: 4. The germline V gene has CDR1 SNHLY and CDR2 FYNNEI. This chain's CDR3 is CASRRTGANTEAFF. The CDR3 nucleotides are TGTGCCAGCAGGAGGACAGGGGCCAACACTGAAGCTTTCTTT.

The V gene is TRBV11-2, the J gene TRBJ2-7, with TRBD1 as a possible D gene (6 bases). The CDR3 totals 16 residues. The V and J ends lost 0 bases and 3 bases respectively, with 15 bases between them. Germline assignment: CDR1 SGHAT and CDR2 FQNNGV. Written as DNA, the CDR3 is TGTGCCAGCAGCTTAGATTTGTCAGGGGTAATCTACGAGCAGTACTTC. Amino acids: CASSLDLSGVIYEQYF.

The gene calls are TRBV7-8 and TRBJ1-4, with D maybe TRBD1 (5 bases). This CDR3 is 15 amino acids long. V shed 2 bases and J shed 6 bases, with 13 bases lying between them. The V gene's germline CDR1 is SGHVS and CDR2 FQNEAQ. CDR3 sequence (DNA): TGTGCCAGCAGCTTACAGCCCCAGGGATATGAAAAACTGTTTTTT. Protein sequence: CASSLQPQGYEKLFF.

This rearrangement joins TRBV4-3 to TRBJ2-7, with 7 bases lining up with TRBD2. J lost 2 bases, V lost 3 bases, and 7 bases had no gene match. Germline V lookup: CDR1 LGHNA, CDR2 YSLEER. The CDR3 has 15 amino acids. DNA for the CDR3: TGCGCCAGCAGCCAGAGACTAGCCGATACCTACGAGCAGTACTTC. This codes for CASSQRLADTYEQYF.

The chain couples TRBV15 to TRBJ1-1, with D maybe TRBD1 (5 bases). The CDR3 is 16 amino acids. Germline CDR1 reads LNHNV; CDR2 reads YYDKDF (reference sequence). Trimming stripped 0 bases from V and 1 base from J, with 12 bases between. CDR3 protein: CATSRDGGWGNTEAFF. In DNA form, the CDR3 reads TGTGCCACCAGCAGAGATGGGGGGTGGGGGAACACTGAAGCTTTCTTT.

This chain joins TRBV5-4 and TRBJ2-1; D unclear. The CDR3 has 13 residues. Germline lookup yields CDR1 SGHNT and CDR2 YYREEE (reference sequence). Trimming removed 0 bases at V and 8 bases at J, with 9 bases between. CDR3 nucleotide sequence: TGTGCCAGCAGCTTGGCCCGCGGATATGAGCAGTTCTTC. It yields the protein CASSLARGYEQFF.

V and J are TRBV29-1 and TRBJ1-1; maybe TRBD1 (5 bases). Germline loops: CDR1 SQVTM, CDR2 ANQGSEA. V lost 4 bases and J lost 4, with 10 bases in between. The CDR3 length is 12 residues. CDR3 residues: CSVVGEGTEAFF. CDR3 in DNA: TGCAGCGTTGTAGGGGAAGGCACTGAAGCTTTCTTT.

The V call is TRBV2, the J call TRBJ2-7; 11 nucleotides line up with TRBD2. Losses at the gene ends were 8 bases for V and 2 bases for J; bases not matched to a gene: 5. Germline CDR1 SNHLY, CDR2 FYNNEI. The CDR3 sequence is 14 residues long. The CDR3 bases are TGTGCCAGCCTAGCGGGGGGCTTTACCTACGAGCAGTACTTC. This gives the protein CASLAGGFTYEQYF.